This entry describes one T cell receptor (beta chain). Its antigen is not known. These data are taken from a study of radiotherapy plus CTLA-4 blockade in lung cancer. Trimming cost V 4 bases and J 3 bases, with 19 bases left between them. The germline CDR1 and CDR2 sequences are SGHAT and FQNNGV. This CDR3 spans 16 amino acids. The method was immunoSEQ multiplex PCR; TCRdb's version includes in-frame clones alone and lacks a portion of them. This sample carries some 73,000 clones, less than 85% of them seen once, and the ten largest clones take 0.79%. Findings and caveats of the study: Early clonal dynamics of blood T cells, together with interferon-beta, were reported as the best response predictor.

The sample here was peripheral blood, taken from a patient treated with radiotherapy plus ipilimumab. This sequence was found in a human donor with non-small cell lung cancer who had stable disease on radiotherapy plus ipilimumab. The chain is built from TRBV11-2 and TRBJ2-7; D is possibly TRBD2 (6 bases). The CDR3 loop reads CASSSPAGTVVYEQYF. The CDR3 DNA reads as TGTGCCAGCAGCTCGCCGGCCGGGACTGTAGTCTACGAGCAGTACTTC.